This T cell receptor beta chain was sequenced during a study of cytomegalovirus exposure and HLA in healthy donors. For the study at large: Sequencing of 150 million to 200 million T cells in an earlier analysis found 100 million or so unique TCR beta sequences.

Those who donated were healthy bone marrow donors. Primers for the PCR totalled 60 Vbeta and 13 Jbeta. Measured with immunoSEQ multiplex PCR; TCRdb has only the in-frame clones, and not every one. The table lists about 82,000 clones, roughly four fifths of them singletons. In the case of this clone: The antigen is unknown.

Study conclusions and caveats: In vitro confirmation showed three CMV-associated chains to be CMV antigen specific. Among donors in an Asian-associated ancestry cluster, a later analysis reportedly found fewer N-insertions than the roughly 650-donor mean.

Germline V gene lookup returns CDR1 MNHEY and CDR2 SVGAGI. This CDR3 spans 14 amino acids. V was clipped by 4 bases and J by 8 bases; unmatched bases: 3. Sequencing was done on a sample of PBMCs. The chain combines TRBV6-5 with TRBJ2-1; 12 positions agree with TRBD2. This TCR derives from a human donor in good health. The CDR3, as DNA: TGTGCCAGCAGTTCTAGCGGGGGGGTGTATGAGCAGTTCTTC. The encoded protein is CASSSSGGVYEQFF.